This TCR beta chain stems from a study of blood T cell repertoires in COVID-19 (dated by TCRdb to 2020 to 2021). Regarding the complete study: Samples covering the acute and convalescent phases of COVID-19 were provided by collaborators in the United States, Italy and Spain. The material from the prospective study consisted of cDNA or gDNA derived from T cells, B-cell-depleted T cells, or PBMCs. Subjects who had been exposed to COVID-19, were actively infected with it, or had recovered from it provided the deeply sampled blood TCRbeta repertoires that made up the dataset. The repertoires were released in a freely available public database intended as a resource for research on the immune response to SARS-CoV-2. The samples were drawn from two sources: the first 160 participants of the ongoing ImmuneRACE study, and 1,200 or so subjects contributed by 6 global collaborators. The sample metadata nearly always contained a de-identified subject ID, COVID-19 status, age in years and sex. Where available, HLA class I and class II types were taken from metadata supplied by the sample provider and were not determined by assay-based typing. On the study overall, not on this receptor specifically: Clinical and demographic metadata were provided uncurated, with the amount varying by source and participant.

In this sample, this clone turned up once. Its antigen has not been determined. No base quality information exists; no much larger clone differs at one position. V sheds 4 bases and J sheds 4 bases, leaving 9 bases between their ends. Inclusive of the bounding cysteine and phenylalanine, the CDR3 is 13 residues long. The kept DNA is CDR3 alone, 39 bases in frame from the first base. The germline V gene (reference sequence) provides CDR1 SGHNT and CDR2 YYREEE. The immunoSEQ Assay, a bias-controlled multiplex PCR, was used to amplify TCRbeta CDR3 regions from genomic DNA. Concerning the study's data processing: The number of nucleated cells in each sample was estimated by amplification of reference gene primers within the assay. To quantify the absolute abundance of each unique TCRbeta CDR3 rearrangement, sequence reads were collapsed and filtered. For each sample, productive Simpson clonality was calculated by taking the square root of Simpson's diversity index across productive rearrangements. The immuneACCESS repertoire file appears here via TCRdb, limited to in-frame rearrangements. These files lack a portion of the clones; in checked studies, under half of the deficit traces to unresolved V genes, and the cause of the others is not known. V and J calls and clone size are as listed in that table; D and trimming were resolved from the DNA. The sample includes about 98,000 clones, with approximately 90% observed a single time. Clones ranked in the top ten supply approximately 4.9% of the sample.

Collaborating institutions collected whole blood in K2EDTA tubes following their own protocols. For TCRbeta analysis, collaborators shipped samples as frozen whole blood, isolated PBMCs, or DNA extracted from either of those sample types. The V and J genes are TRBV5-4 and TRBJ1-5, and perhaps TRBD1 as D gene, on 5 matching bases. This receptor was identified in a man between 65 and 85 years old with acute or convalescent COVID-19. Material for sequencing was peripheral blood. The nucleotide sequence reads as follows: TGTGCCAGCAGCCAAGACAGTAATCAGCCCCAGCATTTT. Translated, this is CASSQDSNQPQHF. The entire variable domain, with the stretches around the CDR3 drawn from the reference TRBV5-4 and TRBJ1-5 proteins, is ETGVTQSPTHLIKTRGQQVTLRCSSQSGHNTVSWYQQALGQGPQFIFQYYREEENGRGNFPPRFSGLQFPNYSSELNVNALELDDSALYLCASSQDSNQPQHFGDGTRLSIL.